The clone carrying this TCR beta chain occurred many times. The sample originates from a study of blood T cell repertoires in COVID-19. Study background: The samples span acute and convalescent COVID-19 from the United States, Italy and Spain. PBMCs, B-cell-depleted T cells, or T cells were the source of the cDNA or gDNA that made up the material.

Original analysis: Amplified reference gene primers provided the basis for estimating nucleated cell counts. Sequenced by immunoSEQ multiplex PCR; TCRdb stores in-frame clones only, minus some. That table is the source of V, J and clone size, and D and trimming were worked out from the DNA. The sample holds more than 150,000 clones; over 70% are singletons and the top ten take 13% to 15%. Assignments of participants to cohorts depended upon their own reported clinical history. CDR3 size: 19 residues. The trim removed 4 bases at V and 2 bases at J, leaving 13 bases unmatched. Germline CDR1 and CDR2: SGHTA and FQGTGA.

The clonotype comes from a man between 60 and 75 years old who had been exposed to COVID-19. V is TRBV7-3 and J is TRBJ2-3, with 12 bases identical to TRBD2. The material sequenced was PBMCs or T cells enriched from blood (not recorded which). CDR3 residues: CASSSPTGLAGGSTDTQYF. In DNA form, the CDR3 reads TGTGCCAGCAGCTCCCCCACGGGGCTAGCGGGAGGGTCCACAGATACGCAGTATTTT.